What follows describes a single T cell receptor (beta chain). Its antigen is as yet unknown. One entry per CDR3 protein, called by TCRdb with MiXCR from the RT-PCR reads. The top ten clones hold about 3% of a sample with about 540,000 distinct CDR3 sequences, approximately 22% of them seen once. Per the germline V gene, CDR1 is MDHEN and CDR2 is SYDVKM. V dropped 6 bases and J dropped 2 bases, with 13 bases sitting between them. The CDR3 totals 14 residues. This specimen belongs to a study of response to subunit inactivated influenza vaccine. Broader study findings: Authors suggested each seasonal influenza vaccination recruits few new T cells.

The sample was also reused in another study, on T cells expressing NK-cell markers. That investigation notes: Scientists made TCR beta cDNA using 5'RACE template switching with UMIs. Repertoire data for TCR beta were derived from sorted T cells (CD3+CD56+NKG2C+, CD3+CD56+NKG2C- and CD3+CD56-NKG2C+). For about six donors, the dominant NKG2C+ clonotypes made up about 1.0-7.5% of their CD8+ T cells.

The rearrangement uses TRBV28 and TRBJ2-5; TRBD2 is a possible D gene (6 bases). Sample: CD4+ T cells sorted from PBMCs, taken 11 to 12 days after vaccination. This sequence originates from a man over 45 who received an inactivated influenza vaccine. The CDR3 DNA is TGTGCCAGCAGACCGGGACTCCATCAAGAGACCCAGTACTTC. Protein sequence: CASRPGLHQETQYF.